The next 2 T cell receptor beta chains were all read from a single sample in a study of T cell responses to AZD1222 COVID-19 vaccine. Generated by immunoSEQ multiplex PCR, the TCRdb table keeps only in-frame clones and is missing some. The sample lists about 120,000 clones, roughly 87% occurring once. The material was peripheral blood, obtained on day 0 of AZD1222 vaccination. The receptors come from an adult in good health.

The gene calls are TRBV27 and TRBJ1-5; 7 bases are shared with TRBD1. CDR1 and CDR2 from the germline V gene are MNHEY and SMNVEV (reference sequence). V shed 5 bases, J shed 1 base, and the junction held 8 bases outside the gene matches. This CDR3 is 16 amino acids long. CDR3 residues: CASSAAGTVSNQPQHF. As DNA, the CDR3 is TGTGCCAGCAGTGCCGCCGGGACAGTAAGCAATCAGCCCCAGCATTTT.

This sequence joins TRBV6-1 and TRBJ2-7; no clear D. Germline assignment: CDR1 MNHNS and CDR2 SASEGT. V lost 1 base to trimming and J lost 2 bases, with 9 bases between them. The CDR3 covers 14 residues. The CDR3 sequence: CASSEVYSTYEQYF. The CDR3 coding sequence is TGTGCCAGCAGTGAAGTATACTCGACCTACGAGCAGTACTTC.